Below are 6 T cell receptor beta chains sequenced from a single sample in a study of blood T cell repertoires in COVID-19. Repertoires were generated with immunoSEQ multiplex PCR, while TCRdb's copy carries only in-frame clones and drops some. The profile shows more than 65,000 clones, approximately 90% of them singletons. Sequenced material: peripheral blood. These receptors were obtained from an elderly woman with active or convalescent COVID-19.

The chain employs TRBV20-1 and TRBJ1-1, with no clear D. The germline V gene has CDR1 DFQATT and CDR2 SNEGSKA (reference sequence). The CDR3 sequence is 11 residues long. The CDR3 DNA follows: TGCAGGTCCAAACGAGGAACTGAAGCTTTCTTT. Its translation: CRSKRGTEAFF.

This chain uses TRBV6-6 with TRBJ1-5, with 9 bases lining up with TRBD1. The CDR3 runs to 16 residues. With 7 bases clipped from V and 1 base from J, the junction kept 8 bases outside the gene matches. Germline V gene sequence: CDR1 MNHNY, CDR2 SVGAGI (reference sequence). CDR3 coding DNA: TGTGCCAGCAACCTGGGACAGGGAGGAAGCAATCAGCCCCAGCATTTT. Translated, it gives CASNLGQGGSNQPQHF.

The sample holds one count of this clone. The chain is built from TRBV29-1 and TRBJ1-2; D is perhaps TRBD1 (6 bases). Germline V gives CDR1 SQVTM, CDR2 ANQGSEA. Deletions cut 7 bases from V and 2 bases from J, with 14 bases between. The CDR3 sequence is 13 residues long. This chain's CDR3 is CSGGSGQNYGYTF. In DNA form, the CDR3 reads TGCAGCGGGGGCTCGGGACAAAACTATGGCTACACCTTC.

This chain joins TRBV18 and TRBJ2-3; TRBD1 matches at 7 bases. Germline V gene sequence: CDR1 KGHSH, CDR2 LQKENI. This CDR3 region has 15 residues. J lost 5 bases, V lost 3 bases, and 8 bases had no gene match. CDR3 DNA sequence: TGTGCCAGCTCACCGATGTCAGGGGGAGTAGATACGCAGTATTTT. As protein: CASSPMSGGVDTQYF.

The chain recombines TRBV6-2 or TRBV6-3 with TRBJ1-2; 8 bases fit TRBD1. Per the germline V gene, CDR1 is MNHEY and CDR2 is SVGEGT. V was clipped by 5 bases and J by 5 bases; unmatched bases: 7. The CDR3 contains 14 residues. In nucleotides, the CDR3 is TGTGCCAGCAGTGACCGACAGGGGAAGTATGGCTACACCTTC. Its protein is CASSDRQGKYGYTF.

V and J are TRBV5-8 and TRBJ2-2; D call uncertain. CDR3 length equals 16 residues. CDR1 SGHTS and CDR2 YDEGEE come from the germline V gene. The V and J ends lost 4 bases and 0 bases respectively, with 13 bases between them. CDR3 sequence reads: CASSKSRFANTGELFF. Here the CDR3 DNA reads TGTGCCAGCAGCAAGAGTCGGTTCGCGAACACCGGGGAGCTGTTTTTT.